The 12 T cell receptor beta chains presented below share a single source sample, sequenced in a study of CD8 T cells in ankylosing spondylitis. TCRdb recomputed calls from the 5' RACE reads with MiXCR, one row per CDR3 protein. The sample has some 250,000 distinct CDR3 sequences; around 11% are singletons. The material sequenced was blood, either unsorted or a sorted T cell fraction (not recorded which). Receptors were obtained from a male donor with ankylosing spondylitis or in good health (not recorded which).

The chain is built from TRBV2 and TRBJ2-3; maybe TRBD1 (6 bases). Trimming left V 6 bases short and J 2 bases short, with 12 bases between. The CDR3 sequence is 14 residues long. Germline-derived CDR1 and CDR2 are SNHLY and FYNNEI. Written as DNA, the CDR3 is TGTGCCAGCAGCCAGGACAGAAACACAGATACGCAGTATTTT. This codes for CASSQDRNTDTQYF.

This clonotype was seen ten or more times. The V gene is TRBV10-3, the J gene TRBJ1-2; D gene uncertain. This CDR3 spans 13 amino acids. CDR1 is ENHRY and CDR2 is SYGVKD in the germline V gene. The V and J ends lost 6 bases and 2 bases respectively, with 10 bases between them. The CDR3 coding sequence is TGTGCCATCAGGCTTGACAAGAACTATGGCTACACCTTC. As protein: CAIRLDKNYGYTF.

This clonotype was detected only a few times. The chain links TRBV11-2 to TRBJ2-5; 10 positions match TRBD1. The germline gives CDR1 SGHAT, CDR2 FQNNGV. Trimming took 3 bases from V and 4 from J; bases not matched to a gene: 11. There are 17 residues in the CDR3. CDR3 residues: CASSFLGQGGSGETQYF. CDR3 nucleotide sequence: TGTGCCAGCAGCTTCCTCGGACAGGGGGGAAGTGGAGAGACCCAGTACTTC. Full variable domain (remainder filled in from reference TRBV11-2 and TRBJ2-5): EAGVAQSPRYKIIEKRQSVAFWCNPISGHATLYWYQQILGQGPKLLIQFQNNGVVDDSQLPKDRFSAERLKGVDSTLKIQPAKLEDSAVYLCASSFLGQGGSGETQYFGPGTRLLVL.

V gene TRBV29-1 combines with J gene TRBJ2-7; D is uncertain. The ends were cut back, 5 bases at V and 0 bases at J, with 5 bases in the middle. CDR1 and CDR2 (germline): SQVTM, ANQGSEA. The CDR3 runs 11 residues. The CDR3: CSVQISYEQYF. For the CDR3, the DNA is TGCAGCGTTCAAATCTCCTACGAGCAGTACTTC.

This clonotype occurred a few times. The V call is TRBV29-1, the J call TRBJ1-1; perhaps TRBD1 as D (6 bases). The CDR3 extends over 13 amino acids. The V end lost 6 bases, the J end lost 0 bases, and 11 bases lay between the germline ends. In germline, CDR1 is SQVTM, CDR2 ANQGSEA. Here the CDR3 reads CSVRGRMNTEAFF. DNA of the CDR3: TGCAGCGTCCGGGGGCGGATGAACACTGAAGCTTTCTTT.

This clonotype was seen ten or more times. The gene calls are TRBV12-3 or TRBV12-4 and TRBJ1-2, with 9 bases lining up with TRBD1. This CDR3 contains 15 residues. V lost 4 bases, J lost 5 bases, and 8 bases stayed unmatched. This CDR3 is CASSYTGGSQYGYTF. The CDR3 DNA reads TGTGCCAGCAGTTACACAGGGGGCTCGCAGTATGGCTACACCTTC.

As for this clonotype: One base away lies a much larger clone, so this may be a sequencing read error. The chain's CDR3 is CASSLGREADTQYF. CDR3 nucleotide sequence: TGCGCCAGCAGCTTGGGAAGGGAGGCAGATACGCAGTATTTT. The rearrangement links TRBV5-1 to TRBJ2-3, with D perhaps matching TRBD2 (6 bases). Germline V gene sequence: CDR1 SGHRS, CDR2 YFSETQ. Between the trimmed V and J ends, which lost 0 bases and 4 bases, there was a span of 9 bases. The CDR3 is 14 amino acids.

The sample holds many counts of this clonotype. This chain connects TRBV5-1 to TRBJ2-2; D tentatively fits TRBD1 or TRBD2 (5 bases each). Germline CDR1 reads SGHRS; CDR2 reads YFSETQ. This CDR3 contains 15 residues. The ends were cut back, 0 bases at V and 5 bases at J, with 11 bases in the middle. Here the CDR3 reads CASSLGQWGTGELFF. The DNA of the CDR3 is TGCGCCAGCAGCTTGGGACAGTGGGGGACCGGGGAGCTGTTTTTT.

The chain has TRBV19 and TRBJ2-7, with a tentative D call TRBD2 (6 bases). Germline CDR1 and CDR2: LNHDA and SQIVND (reference sequence). Trimming removed 3 bases from V and 3 bases from J, with 9 bases in between. The CDR3 extends over 13 amino acids. The CDR3 DNA reads as TGTGCCAGTAGTATGGAGGGAGGCTACGAGCAGTACTTC. Translating gives CASSMEGGYEQYF.

This clonotype was detected only a few times. The rearrangement joins TRBV12-3 or TRBV12-4 to TRBJ2-1, with a tentative D call TRBD1 (6 bases). V gave up 4 bases and J gave up 0 bases, with 16 bases separating them. CDR3 length equals 17 residues. CDR3: CASSSSHRALSYNEQFF. The CDR3 coding sequence is TGTGCCAGCAGTTCCTCTCACAGGGCTCTCTCCTACAATGAGCAGTTCTTC.

A few counts support this clonotype. This chain uses TRBV7-8 with TRBJ2-7; D tentatively fits TRBD1 or TRBD2 (5 bases each). Germline V gene lookup returns CDR1 SGHVS and CDR2 FQNEAQ. The CDR3 sequence is 15 residues long. The V and J ends lost 5 bases and 4 bases respectively, with 18 bases between them. The CDR3 is CASSPSSGARYEQYF. CDR3 nucleotides: TGTGCCAGCAGCCCATCCTCCGGGGCCCGTTACGAGCAGTACTTC. The full variable domain, its missing parts supplied by reference TRBV7-8 and TRBJ2-7, is GAGVSQSPRYKVAKRGQDVALRCDPISGHVSLFWYQQALGQGPEFLTYFQNEAQLDKSGLPSDRFFAERPEGSVSTLKIQRTQQEDSAVYLCASSPSSGARYEQYFGPGTRLTVT.

This clonotype was counted at least ten times. The V gene is TRBV10-3, the J gene TRBJ2-7; D is undetermined. The CDR3 covers 12 residues. V shed 2 bases and J shed 6 bases, with 8 bases lying between them. Germline V lookup: CDR1 ENHRY, CDR2 SYGVKD. The CDR3 region is CAISEVSSEQYF. In DNA form, the CDR3 reads TGTGCCATCAGTGAGGTGTCTTCCGAGCAGTACTTC.